This T cell receptor beta chain was recovered during a study of CD8+CD57+ T cells in acquired aplastic anemia (dated by TCRdb to between 2017 and 2018). Context from the whole study: Extracted DNA from sorted CD4+ and CD8+ cells averaged approximately 3.4 ug, ranging from roughly 0.17 to 30 ug. Healthy donor samples averaged roughly 9.9 million reads for CD4+ and 11 million to 14 million for CD8+ cells. Overall study outcomes, separate from this receptor: Although 25 to 30 CD8+ CDR3 sequences were shared by patients and controls, these sequences appeared highly expressed in patients and within the immunodominant clones of patients. Patients and healthy controls showed no significant difference in CD8+ Simpson's diversity (P=0.060).

TCR repertoires of sorted CD4+ and CD8+ blood T cells from severe aplastic anemia patients and healthy subjects were deep-sequenced in the study. Ficoll-Paque density gradient centrifugation was used to isolate peripheral blood mononuclear cells. Before DNA extraction, CD4+ and CD8+ T cells were sorted by FACS or by magnetic beads. Inclusive of the bounding cysteine and phenylalanine, the CDR3 is 15 residues long. Only the CDR3 DNA stays, 45 bases, in frame from base 1. Here V drops 6 bases and J drops 4 bases, and the junction holds 10 bases not matched to any gene. CDR1 and CDR2 were assigned from the germline V gene (reference sequence) as LNHDA and SQIVND. Profiling of TCR beta VDJ combinations and CDR3 sequences used genomic DNA as the template. TCR repertoire sequencing was run on an Illumina HiSeq 2000. The published analysis was carried out like this. Repertoire assessment relied on Simpson's diversity index, CDR3 size and DJ length profiles, and TRBV/TRBJ rearrangement plots. Whichever DNA sequence was most abundant in the deep sequencing data was defined as the immunodominant clone. CDR3 amino acid sequences were checked for sharing across subjects and were also compared against the VDJdb database and published repertoires. The public reads were quality trimmed at Q25 with fastp and then assembled into clones with MiXCR by TCRdb, keeping productive beta chains. Rows with a matching CDR3 protein are joined into one entry that keeps the most common DNA and genes. None of the V and J calls come from the authors' own analysis; TCRdb made them. This sample is represented by around 170,000 distinct CDR3 sequences; around half of them were singletons. The top ten hold under 3.5% of the sample.

With regard to this clonotype: The antigen it recognizes is unknown. There are no base qualities to consult, and no much larger clone falls within one base.

The origin of this receptor is a human donor in good health. Sequenced sample: sorted CD4+, CD8+, or CD8+CD57+ T cells (not recorded which) from PBMCs. Recombination connected TRBV19 to TRBJ1-2; 8 of the junction bases match TRBD1. The CDR3 corresponds to CASSQQGGTGYGYTF. The DNA sequence follows: TGTGCCAGTAGCCAACAGGGGGGGACTGGCTATGGCTACACCTTC.